This T cell receptor beta chain was retrieved from a study of blood T cell repertoires in COVID-19 (TCRdb year 2020). For context, the study as a whole: Samples from collaborators originated in the United States, Italy and Spain and spanned both the acute and convalescent phases of COVID-19. Where available, HLA class I and class II types were obtained from metadata supplied by the sample provider rather than from assay-based typing. The samples were drawn from the first 160 participants of the ongoing ImmuneRACE study and from 950 to 1,500 subjects provided by 6 global collaborators. The dataset comprised deeply sampled blood TCRbeta repertoires from subjects exposed to, actively infected with, or recovered from COVID-19. The prospective study material was composed of cDNA or gDNA derived from T cells, B-cell-depleted T cells, or PBMCs. The sample metadata nearly always contained a de-identified subject ID, COVID-19 status, age in years and sex. A freely available public database, intended as a resource for researchers studying the immune response to SARS-CoV-2, is where the repertoires were released. What the authors observed across the whole study: The amount of clinical and demographic metadata varied by source and participant and was provided uncurated.

Concerning this clone itself: Its antigen is not yet known. There are no base qualities to consult, and no much larger clone falls within one base.

The germline V gene (reference sequence) provides CDR1 SGHNT and CDR2 YYREEE. The CDR3 holds 15 amino acids from the cysteine to the phenylalanine. The entry retains the CDR3 DNA only, 45 bases that are in frame from base 1. Trimmed from V: 1 base; trimmed from J: 3 bases; junction bases lacking a gene match: 4. Whole blood was collected in K2EDTA tubes by collaborating institutions according to the institutions' own protocols. For TCRbeta analysis, collaborators shipped samples as frozen whole blood, isolated PBMCs, or DNA extracted from either of those sample types. The immunoSEQ Assay, a bias-controlled multiplex PCR, was used to amplify TCRbeta CDR3 regions from genomic DNA. Per the authors' processing: The number of nucleated cells in each sample was estimated by amplification of reference gene primers within the assay. To quantify the absolute abundance of each unique TCRbeta CDR3 rearrangement, sequence reads were collapsed and filtered. For each sample, productive Simpson clonality was calculated as the square root of Simpson's diversity index over productive rearrangements. Drawn from immuneACCESS, this table holds only the in-frame rearrangements with V and J called that TCRdb kept. Clones are partly lost; checked studies trace under half to an unresolved V gene and leave the rest unexplained. Clone size and V and J calls were adopted from that table, with D and trimming inferred from the DNA. The table for this sample lists 270,000 or so clones; about nine tenths of them were counted only once. Approximately 8.2% of the sample belongs to the ten largest clones.

The sequenced sample consisted of peripheral blood. The source of this sequence is a man in his forties with active or convalescent COVID-19. This sequence uses TRBV5-4 and TRBJ2-3; TRBD2 aligns with 8 central bases. In nucleotides, the sequence is TGTGCCAGCAGCTTGTGGGGCGGGAGGACAGATACGCAGTATTTT. This encodes CASSLWGGRTDTQYF. The CDR3, completed at both ends by the reference TRBV5-4 and TRBJ2-3 genes, gives the full variable domain ETGVTQSPTHLIKTRGQQVTLRCSSQSGHNTVSWYQQALGQGPQFIFQYYREEENGRGNFPPRFSGLQFPNYSSELNVNALELDDSALYLCASSLWGGRTDTQYFGPGTRLTVL.